This T cell receptor (beta chain) was sequenced in a study of beta chain features in type 1 diabetes. As every portion of the isolated RNA was reverse transcribed, the sequencing read expressed TCRB transcripts. For naive, central memory and regulatory T cell samples, reads averaged roughly 3.7 million. Profiled with immunoSEQ multiplex PCR; TCRdb holds only in-frame clones, not every one. The data contain tens of thousands of clones, around three fifths of them singletons. The germline gives CDR1 LNHNV, CDR2 YYDKDF (reference sequence). The CDR3 loop spans 16 amino acids. The V gene end was trimmed by 5 bases and the J gene end by 0 bases; junction bases not matched to a gene: 6. Central memory, naive, regulatory and stem cell-like memory CD4+ cells were sorted by CD45RO/CCR7/CD25/CD127/CD95/CD27. In its sample, this clone was seen once.

The specimen sequenced was Tregs from blood. The V and J genes are TRBV15 and TRBJ2-3, with 9 bases lining up with TRBD2. The clonotype originates from a woman in her late teens or twenties in good health. For the CDR3, the DNA is TGTGCCACCAGCTCGGGACTAGCTGCTAGCACAGATACGCAGTATTTT. It encodes CATSSGLAASTDTQYF.